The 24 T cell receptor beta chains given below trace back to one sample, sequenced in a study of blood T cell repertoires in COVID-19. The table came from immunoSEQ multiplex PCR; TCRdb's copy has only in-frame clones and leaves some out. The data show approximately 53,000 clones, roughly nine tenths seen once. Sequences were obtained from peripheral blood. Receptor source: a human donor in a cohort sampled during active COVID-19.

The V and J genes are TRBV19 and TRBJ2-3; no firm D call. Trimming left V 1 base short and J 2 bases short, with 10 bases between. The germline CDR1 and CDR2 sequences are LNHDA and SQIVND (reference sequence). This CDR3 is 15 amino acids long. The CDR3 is CASSIGLANTDTQYF. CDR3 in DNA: TGTGCCAGTAGTATAGGACTGGCAAACACAGATACGCAGTATTTT.

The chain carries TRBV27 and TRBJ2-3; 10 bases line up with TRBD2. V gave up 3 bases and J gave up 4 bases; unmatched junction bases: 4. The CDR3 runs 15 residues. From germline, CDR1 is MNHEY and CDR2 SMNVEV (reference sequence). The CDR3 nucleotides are TGTGCCAGCAGTTTGAGCGGGGGGGGTGCAGATACGCAGTATTTT. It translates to CASSLSGGGADTQYF.

The CDR3 nucleotides are TGTGCCAGCAGCCGCGTGCAGCGGCCTTATGAGCAGTTCTTC. Encoded protein: CASSRVQRPYEQFF. This rearrangement joins TRBV5-6 to TRBJ2-1, with TRBD2 as a possible D gene (5 bases). Germline lookup yields CDR1 SGHDT and CDR2 YYEEEE. This CDR3 spans 14 amino acids. Deletions cut 4 bases from V and 8 bases from J, with 16 bases between.

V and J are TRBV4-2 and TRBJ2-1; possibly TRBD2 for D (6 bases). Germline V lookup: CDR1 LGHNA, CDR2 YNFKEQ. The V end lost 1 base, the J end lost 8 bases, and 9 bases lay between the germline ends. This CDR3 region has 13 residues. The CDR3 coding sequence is TGTGCCAGCAGCCAAGTGCGGGGCTATGAGCAGTTCTTC. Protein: CASSQVRGYEQFF.

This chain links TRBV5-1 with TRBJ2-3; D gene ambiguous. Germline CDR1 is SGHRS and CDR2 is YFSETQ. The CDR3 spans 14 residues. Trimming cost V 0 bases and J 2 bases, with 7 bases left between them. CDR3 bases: TGCGCCAGCAGCTTGGCATCCAACACAGATACGCAGTATTTT. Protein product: CASSLASNTDTQYF.

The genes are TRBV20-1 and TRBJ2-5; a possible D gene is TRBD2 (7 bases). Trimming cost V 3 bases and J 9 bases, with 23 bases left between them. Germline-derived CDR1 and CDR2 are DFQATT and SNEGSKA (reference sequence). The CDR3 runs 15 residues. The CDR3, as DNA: TGCAGTGCTAGTGGGGGCGGAGCCCCCAGCGGGGCCCAGTACTTC. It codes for CSASGGGAPSGAQYF.

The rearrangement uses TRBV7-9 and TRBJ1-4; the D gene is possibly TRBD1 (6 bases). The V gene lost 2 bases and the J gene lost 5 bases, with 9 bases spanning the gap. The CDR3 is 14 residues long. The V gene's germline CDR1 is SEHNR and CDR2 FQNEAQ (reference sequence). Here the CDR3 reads CASSLMQGNEKLFF. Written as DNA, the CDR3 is TGTGCCAGCAGCTTAATGCAGGGGAATGAAAAACTGTTTTTT.

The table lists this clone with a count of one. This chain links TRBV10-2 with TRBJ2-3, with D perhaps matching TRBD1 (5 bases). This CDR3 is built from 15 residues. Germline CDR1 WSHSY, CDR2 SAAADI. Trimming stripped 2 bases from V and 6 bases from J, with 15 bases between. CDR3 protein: CASSERSGQRDTQYF. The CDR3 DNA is TGCGCCAGCAGTGAGAGGTCAGGGCAAAGGGATACGCAGTATTTT.

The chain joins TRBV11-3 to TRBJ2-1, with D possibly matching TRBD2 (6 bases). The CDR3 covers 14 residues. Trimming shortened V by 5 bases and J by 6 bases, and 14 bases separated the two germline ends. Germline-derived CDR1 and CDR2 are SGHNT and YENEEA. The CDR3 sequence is CASSADYLLNEQFF. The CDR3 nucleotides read TGTGCCAGCAGCGCGGACTACCTCCTCAATGAGCAGTTCTTC.

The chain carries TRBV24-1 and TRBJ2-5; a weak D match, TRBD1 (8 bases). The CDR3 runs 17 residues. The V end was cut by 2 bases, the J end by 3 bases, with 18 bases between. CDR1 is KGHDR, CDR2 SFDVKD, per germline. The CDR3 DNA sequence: TGTGCCACCAGTGATTGGGGGGGCAGGGGGCAGAAAGAGACCCAGTACTTC. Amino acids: CATSDWGGRGQKETQYF.

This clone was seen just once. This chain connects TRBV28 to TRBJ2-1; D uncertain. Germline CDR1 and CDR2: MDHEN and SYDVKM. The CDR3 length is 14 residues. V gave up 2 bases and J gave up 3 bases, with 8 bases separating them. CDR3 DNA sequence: TGTGCCAGCAGTTTAGGCAGGAACTACAATGAGCAGTTCTTC. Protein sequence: CASSLGRNYNEQFF.

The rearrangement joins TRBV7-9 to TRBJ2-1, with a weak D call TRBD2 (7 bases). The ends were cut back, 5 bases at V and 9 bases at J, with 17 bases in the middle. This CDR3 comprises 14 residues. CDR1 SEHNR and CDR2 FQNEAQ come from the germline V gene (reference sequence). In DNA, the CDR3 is TGTGCCAGCAGCCTGGCGTGGGAGGGGGGTGAGCAGTTCTTC. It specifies CASSLAWEGGEQFF.

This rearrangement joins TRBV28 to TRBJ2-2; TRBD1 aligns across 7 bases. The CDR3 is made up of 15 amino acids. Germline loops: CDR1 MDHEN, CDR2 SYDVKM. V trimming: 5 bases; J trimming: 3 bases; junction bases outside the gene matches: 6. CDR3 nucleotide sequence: TGTGCCAGCAGTCGGACAGGCTCCTACACCGGGGAGCTGTTTTTT. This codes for CASSRTGSYTGELFF.

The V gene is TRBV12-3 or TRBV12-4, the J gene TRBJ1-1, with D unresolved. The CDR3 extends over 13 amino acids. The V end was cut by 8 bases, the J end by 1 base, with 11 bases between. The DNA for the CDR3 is TGTGCCAGCCAAGCCGTCACGAACACTGAAGCTTTCTTT. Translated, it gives CASQAVTNTEAFF.

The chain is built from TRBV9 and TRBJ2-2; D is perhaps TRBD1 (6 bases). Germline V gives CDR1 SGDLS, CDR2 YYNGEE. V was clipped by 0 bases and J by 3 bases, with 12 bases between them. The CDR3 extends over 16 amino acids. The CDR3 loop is CASSVVSGAYTGELFF. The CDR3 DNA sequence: TGTGCCAGCAGCGTAGTGTCAGGGGCGTACACCGGGGAGCTGTTTTTT.

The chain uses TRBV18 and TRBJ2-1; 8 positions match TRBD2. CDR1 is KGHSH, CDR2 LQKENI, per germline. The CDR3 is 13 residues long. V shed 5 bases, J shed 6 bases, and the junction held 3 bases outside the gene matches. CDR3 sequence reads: CASSSGLGNEQFF. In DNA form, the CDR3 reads TGTGCCAGCTCATCGGGACTAGGCAATGAGCAGTTCTTC.

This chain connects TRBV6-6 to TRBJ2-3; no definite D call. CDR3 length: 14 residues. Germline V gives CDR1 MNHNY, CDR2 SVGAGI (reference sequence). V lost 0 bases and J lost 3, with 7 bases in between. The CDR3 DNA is TGTGCCAGCAGTTACTCAGAGAGGACAGATACGCAGTATTTT. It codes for CASSYSERTDTQYF.

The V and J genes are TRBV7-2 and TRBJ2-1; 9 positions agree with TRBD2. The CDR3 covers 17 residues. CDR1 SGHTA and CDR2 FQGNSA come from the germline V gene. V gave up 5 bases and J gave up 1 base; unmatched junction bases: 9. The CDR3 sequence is CASSPLGLAGSYNEQFF. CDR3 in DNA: TGTGCCAGCAGCCCTCTCGGGCTAGCGGGATCCTACAATGAGCAGTTCTTC.

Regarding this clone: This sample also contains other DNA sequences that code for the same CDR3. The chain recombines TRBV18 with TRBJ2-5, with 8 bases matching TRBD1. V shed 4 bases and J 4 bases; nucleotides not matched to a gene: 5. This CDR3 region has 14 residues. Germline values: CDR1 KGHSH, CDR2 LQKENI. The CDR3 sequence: CASSLGQGGETQYF. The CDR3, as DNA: TGTGCCAGCTCACTAGGACAGGGTGGAGAGACCCAGTACTTC.

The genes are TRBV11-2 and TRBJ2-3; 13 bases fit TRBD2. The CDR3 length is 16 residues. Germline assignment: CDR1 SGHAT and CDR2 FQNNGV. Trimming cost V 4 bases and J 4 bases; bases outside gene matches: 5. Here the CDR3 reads CASSYGTSGTADTQYF. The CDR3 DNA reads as TGTGCCAGCAGCTACGGGACTAGCGGGACGGCAGATACGCAGTATTTT. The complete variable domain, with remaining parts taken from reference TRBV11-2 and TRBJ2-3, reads EAGVAQSPRYKIIEKRQSVAFWCNPISGHATLYWYQQILGQGPKLLIQFQNNGVVDDSQLPKDRFSAERLKGVDSTLKIQPAKLEDSAVYLCASSYGTSGTADTQYFGPGTRLTVL.

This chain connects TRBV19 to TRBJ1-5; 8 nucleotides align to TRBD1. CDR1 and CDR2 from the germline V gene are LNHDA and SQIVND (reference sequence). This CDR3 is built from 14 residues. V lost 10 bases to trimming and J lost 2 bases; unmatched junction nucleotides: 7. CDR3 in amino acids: CATTGADGNQPQHF. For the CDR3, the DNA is TGTGCCACGACAGGGGCGGATGGCAATCAGCCCCAGCATTTT. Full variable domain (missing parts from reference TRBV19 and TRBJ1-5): DGGITQSPKYLFRKEGQNVTLSCEQNLNHDAMYWYRQDPGQGLRLIYYSQIVNDFQKGDIAEGYSVSREKKESFPLTVTSAQKNPTAFYLCATTGADGNQPQHFGDGTRLSIL.

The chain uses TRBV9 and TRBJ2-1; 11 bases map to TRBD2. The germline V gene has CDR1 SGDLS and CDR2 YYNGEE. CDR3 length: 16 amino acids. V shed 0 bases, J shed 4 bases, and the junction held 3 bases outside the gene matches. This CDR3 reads CASSVGLAGGYNEQFF. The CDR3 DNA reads TGTGCCAGCAGCGTAGGGCTAGCGGGAGGATACAATGAGCAGTTCTTC.

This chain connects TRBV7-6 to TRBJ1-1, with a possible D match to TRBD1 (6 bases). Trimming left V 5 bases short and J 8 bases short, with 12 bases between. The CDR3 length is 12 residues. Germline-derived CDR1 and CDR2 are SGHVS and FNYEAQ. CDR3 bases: TGTGCCAGCAGCGCCCGAACAGGGGAAGCTTTCTTT. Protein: CASSARTGEAFF.

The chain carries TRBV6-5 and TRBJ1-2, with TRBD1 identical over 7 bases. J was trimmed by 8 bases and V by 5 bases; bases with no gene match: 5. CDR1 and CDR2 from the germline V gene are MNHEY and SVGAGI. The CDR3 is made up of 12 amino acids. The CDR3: CASSRQGNGYTF. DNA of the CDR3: TGTGCCAGCAGTCGACAGGGTAACGGCTACACCTTC.